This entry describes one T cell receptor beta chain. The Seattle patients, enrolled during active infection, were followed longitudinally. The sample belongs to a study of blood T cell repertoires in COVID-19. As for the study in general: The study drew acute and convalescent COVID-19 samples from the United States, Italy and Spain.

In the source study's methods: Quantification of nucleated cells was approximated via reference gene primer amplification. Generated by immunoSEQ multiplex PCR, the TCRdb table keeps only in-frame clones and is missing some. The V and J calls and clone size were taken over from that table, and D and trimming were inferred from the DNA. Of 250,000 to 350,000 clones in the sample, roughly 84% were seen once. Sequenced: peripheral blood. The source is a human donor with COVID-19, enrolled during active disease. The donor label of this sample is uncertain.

CDR3 amino acids: CASSLRTGELFF. The CDR3 coding sequence is TGTGCCAGCAGTTTACGCACCGGGGAGCTGTTTTTT. This chain uses TRBV28 with TRBJ2-2; D is ambiguous. The CDR3 consists of 12 residues. The germline V gene has CDR1 MDHEN and CDR2 SYDVKM. V was clipped by 2 bases and J by 4 bases, with 2 bases between them.